These 2 T cell receptor beta chains were all obtained from the same sample, sequenced in a study of radiotherapy plus CTLA-4 blockade in lung cancer. The table came from immunoSEQ multiplex PCR; TCRdb's copy has only in-frame clones and leaves some out. Among approximately 85,000 clones, approximately 84% were seen once, and the ten largest hold about 2%. The sequences come from peripheral blood, collected from a patient treated with radiotherapy plus ipilimumab. Receptors were obtained from a human donor with non-small cell lung cancer who had a partial response to radiotherapy plus ipilimumab.

The chain recombines TRBV19 with TRBJ1-2, with D maybe TRBD1 (5 bases). Looked up from germline, CDR1 is LNHDA and CDR2 is SQIVND (reference sequence). This CDR3 has 14 amino acids. The ends were cut back, 7 bases at V and 4 bases at J, with 16 bases in the middle. CDR3 region: CASKEQVLGYGYTF. The CDR3 DNA sequence: TGTGCCAGTAAGGAACAGGTCCTTGGCTATGGCTACACCTTC.

In DNA, the CDR3 is TGTGCCAGCAGTGTAGAGCCCCGACAGGGGAATGAGCAGTTCTTC. Residues: CASSVEPRQGNEQFF. This sequence joins TRBV2 and TRBJ2-1; 8 bases fit TRBD1. Per the germline V gene, CDR1 is SNHLY and CDR2 is FYNNEI. V shed 4 bases and J 7 bases; nucleotides not matched to a gene: 9. The length of the CDR3 is 15 residues.